This T cell receptor (beta chain) was documented in a study of blood T cell repertoires in COVID-19. J was trimmed by 6 bases and V by 1 base; bases with no gene match: 11. This CDR3 has 16 residues. Germline CDR1 SGHVS, CDR2 FQNEAQ. The table came from immunoSEQ multiplex PCR; TCRdb's copy has only in-frame clones and leaves some out. The sample contains some 340,000 clones, 80% to 90% of which appear only once. The study recruited people aged roughly 18 to 89 years across some 23 US areas. This receptor was obtained from a woman aged 30 to 39 who had recovered from COVID-19. The J gene is TRBJ2-5, the V gene TRBV7-8; TRBD1 agrees at 7 bases. Input material: PBMCs or T cells enriched from blood (not recorded which). This chain's CDR3 is CASSLEAQGSLKTQYF. The CDR3 DNA sequence: TGTGCCAGCAGCTTAGAGGCACAGGGGTCACTGAAGACCCAGTACTTC.